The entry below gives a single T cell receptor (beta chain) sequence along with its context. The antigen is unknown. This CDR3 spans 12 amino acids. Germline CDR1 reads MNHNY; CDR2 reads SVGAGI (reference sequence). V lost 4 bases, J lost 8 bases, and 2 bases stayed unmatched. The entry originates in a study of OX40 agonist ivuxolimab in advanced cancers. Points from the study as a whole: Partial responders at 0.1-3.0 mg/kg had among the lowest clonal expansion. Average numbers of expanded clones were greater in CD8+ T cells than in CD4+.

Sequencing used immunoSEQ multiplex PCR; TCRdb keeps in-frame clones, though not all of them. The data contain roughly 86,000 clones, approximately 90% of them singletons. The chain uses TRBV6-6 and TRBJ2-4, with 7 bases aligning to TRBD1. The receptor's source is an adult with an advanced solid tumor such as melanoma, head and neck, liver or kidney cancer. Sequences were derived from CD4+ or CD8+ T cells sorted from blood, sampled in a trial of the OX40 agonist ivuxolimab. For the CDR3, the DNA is TGTGCCAGCAGTTCACAGGGGCACATTCAGTACTTC. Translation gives CASSSQGHIQYF.